The clone carrying this TCR beta chain showed up many times. 5'RACE generated cDNA with 10-nucleotide random UMIs. A single run covered 15-18 subjects with over 190 million TCR-beta sequences. Using its own MiXCR run on the 5' RACE reads, TCRdb lists one record per CDR3 protein. The data contain around 53,000 distinct CDR3 sequences, approximately 4.4% of them seen just once; the ten biggest clones take up about 3.1%. V was clipped by 2 bases and J by 3 bases, with 11 bases between them. This CDR3 contains 15 residues. Germline CDR1 reads ENHRY; CDR2 reads SYGVKD. The sample is drawn from a study of neurological immune-mediated disorders.

V and J are TRBV10-3 and TRBJ2-4; perhaps TRBD2 as D (6 bases). Sample: PBMCs. This receptor was obtained from a man aged 50 to 60 with multiple sclerosis. CDR3 in amino acids: CAISEIRGDKNIQYF. The CDR3 DNA reads as TGTGCCATCAGTGAGATCCGCGGGGACAAAAACATTCAGTACTTC.